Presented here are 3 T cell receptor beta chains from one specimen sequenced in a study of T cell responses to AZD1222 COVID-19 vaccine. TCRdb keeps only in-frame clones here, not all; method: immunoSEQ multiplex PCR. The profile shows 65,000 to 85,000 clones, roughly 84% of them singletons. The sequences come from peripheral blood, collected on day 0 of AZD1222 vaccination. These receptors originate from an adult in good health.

The DNA for the CDR3 is TGTGCCAGCAGTGACTTTTCGCGGGAGGGCCTCTACGAGCAGTACTTC. Protein: CASSDFSREGLYEQYF. The chain uses TRBV6-4 and TRBJ2-7, with 9 nucleotides matching TRBD2. With 1 base clipped from V and 3 bases from J, the junction kept 7 bases outside the gene matches. CDR3 length equals 16 residues. Germline CDR1 MRHNA, CDR2 SNTAGT.

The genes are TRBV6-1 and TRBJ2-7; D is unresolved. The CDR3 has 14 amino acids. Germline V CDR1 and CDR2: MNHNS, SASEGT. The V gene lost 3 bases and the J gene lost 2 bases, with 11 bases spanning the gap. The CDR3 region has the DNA TGTGCCAGCAGTGACGACGGCCTCCCCTACGAGCAGTACTTC. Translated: CASSDDGLPYEQYF.

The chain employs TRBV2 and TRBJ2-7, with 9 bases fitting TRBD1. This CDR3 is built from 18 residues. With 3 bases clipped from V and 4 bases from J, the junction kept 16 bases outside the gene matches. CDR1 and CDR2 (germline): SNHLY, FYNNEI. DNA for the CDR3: TGTGCCAGCAGTGATCTCTTGCTCTGGGACAGGGAAGGTTACGAGCAGTACTTC. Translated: CASSDLLLWDREGYEQYF.